What follows describes a single T cell receptor (beta chain). The V and J ends lost 0 bases and 5 bases, in that order; junction bases with no gene match: 5. There are 17 residues in the CDR3. Germline CDR1 and CDR2: LGHNA and YNFKEQ. These data originate in a study of blood T cell repertoires in COVID-19. Study information: COVID-19 samples, acute and convalescent, were from the United States, Italy and Spain. T cells, B-cell-depleted T cells, or PBMCs provided the cDNA or gDNA that served as material.

In the authors' methods: Using reference gene primer amplification, nucleated cell counts were estimated. The protocol was immunoSEQ multiplex PCR, while the TCRdb copy is restricted to in-frame clones and leaves out a portion. From that table come the V and J calls and clone size; the DNA was used to work out D and trimming. The table shows approximately 220,000 clones, with less than 90% occurring only once. Participants' own reports of clinical history determined their cohort assignment. The gene calls are TRBV4-2 and TRBJ2-2; 11 bases map to TRBD1. Material: PBMCs or T cells enriched from blood (not recorded which). The origin of this receptor is a woman in her twenties or thirties who had been exposed to COVID-19. The CDR3 nucleotides read TGTGCCAGCAGCCAAGATTCCGGGACAGGGGGGACCGGGGAGCTGTTTTTT. Translated, it gives CASSQDSGTGGTGELFF.